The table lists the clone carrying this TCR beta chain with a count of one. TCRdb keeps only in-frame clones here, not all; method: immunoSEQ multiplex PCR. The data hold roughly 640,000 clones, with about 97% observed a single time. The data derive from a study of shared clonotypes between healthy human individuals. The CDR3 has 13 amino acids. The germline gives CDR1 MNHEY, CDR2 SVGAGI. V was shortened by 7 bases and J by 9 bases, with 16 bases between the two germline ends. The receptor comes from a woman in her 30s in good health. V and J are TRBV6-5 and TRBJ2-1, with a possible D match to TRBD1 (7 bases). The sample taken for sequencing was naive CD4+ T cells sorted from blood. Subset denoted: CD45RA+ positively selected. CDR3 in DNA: TGTGCCAGCACCCGAAACAGGGGAGGTGAGCAGTTCTTC. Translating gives CASTRNRGGEQFF.